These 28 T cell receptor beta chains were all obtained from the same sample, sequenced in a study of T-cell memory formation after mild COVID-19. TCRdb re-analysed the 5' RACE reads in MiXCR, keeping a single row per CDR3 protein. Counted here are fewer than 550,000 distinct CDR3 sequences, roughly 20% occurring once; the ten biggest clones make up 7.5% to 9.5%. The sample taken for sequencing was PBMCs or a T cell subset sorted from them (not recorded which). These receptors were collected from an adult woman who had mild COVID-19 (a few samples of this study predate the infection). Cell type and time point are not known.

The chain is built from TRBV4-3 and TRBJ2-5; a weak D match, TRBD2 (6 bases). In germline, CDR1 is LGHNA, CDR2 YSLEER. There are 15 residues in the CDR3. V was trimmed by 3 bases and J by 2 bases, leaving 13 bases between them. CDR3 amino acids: CASSQTGLNQETQYF. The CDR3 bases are TGCGCCAGCAGCCAGACCGGACTAAATCAAGAGACCCAGTACTTC.

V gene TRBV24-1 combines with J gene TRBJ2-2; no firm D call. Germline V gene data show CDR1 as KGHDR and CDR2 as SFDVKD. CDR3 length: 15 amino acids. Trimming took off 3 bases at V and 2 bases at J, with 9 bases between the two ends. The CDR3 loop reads CATSDVMGNTGELFF. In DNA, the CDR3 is TGTGCCACCAGTGATGTCATGGGTAACACCGGGGAGCTGTTTTTT.

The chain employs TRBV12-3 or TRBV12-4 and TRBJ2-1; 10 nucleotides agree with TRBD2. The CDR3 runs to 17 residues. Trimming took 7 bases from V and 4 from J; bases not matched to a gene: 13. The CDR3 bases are TGTGCCAGCACCCCTCTGGGGAGCGGGAGGGTTTACAATGAGCAGTTCTTC. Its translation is CASTPLGSGRVYNEQFF.

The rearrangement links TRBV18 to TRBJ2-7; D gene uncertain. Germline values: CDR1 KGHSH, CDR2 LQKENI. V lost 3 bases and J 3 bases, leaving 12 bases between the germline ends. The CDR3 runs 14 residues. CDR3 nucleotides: TGTGCCAGCTCACCTCCCTCCGTCGTCTACGAGCAGTACTTC. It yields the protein CASSPPSVVYEQYF.

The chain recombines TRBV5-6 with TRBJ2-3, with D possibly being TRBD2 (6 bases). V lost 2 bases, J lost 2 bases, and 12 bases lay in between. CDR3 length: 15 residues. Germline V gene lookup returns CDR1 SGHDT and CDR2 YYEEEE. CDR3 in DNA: TGTGCCAGCAGCTTAGCAGCGGGCGCCACAGATACGCAGTATTTT. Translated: CASSLAAGATDTQYF.

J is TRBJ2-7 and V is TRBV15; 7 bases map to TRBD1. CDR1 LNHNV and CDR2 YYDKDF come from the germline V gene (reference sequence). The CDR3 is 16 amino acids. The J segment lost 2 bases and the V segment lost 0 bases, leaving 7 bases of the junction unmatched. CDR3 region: CATSRDLETGTYEQYF. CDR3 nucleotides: TGTGCCACCAGCAGAGATCTTGAGACAGGGACCTACGAGCAGTACTTC.

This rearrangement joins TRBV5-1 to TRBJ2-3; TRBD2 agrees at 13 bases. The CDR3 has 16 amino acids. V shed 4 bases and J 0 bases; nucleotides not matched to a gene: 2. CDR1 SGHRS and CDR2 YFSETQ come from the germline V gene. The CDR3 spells CASSILAGGSTDTQYF. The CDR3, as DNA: TGCGCCAGCAGCATACTAGCGGGGGGGAGCACAGATACGCAGTATTTT.

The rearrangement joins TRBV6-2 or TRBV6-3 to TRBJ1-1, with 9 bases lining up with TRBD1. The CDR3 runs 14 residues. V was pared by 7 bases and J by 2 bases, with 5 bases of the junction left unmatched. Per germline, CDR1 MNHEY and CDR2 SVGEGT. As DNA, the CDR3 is TGTGCCAGCACCCAGGACAGGGGCAACACTGAAGCTTTCTTT. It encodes CASTQDRGNTEAFF.

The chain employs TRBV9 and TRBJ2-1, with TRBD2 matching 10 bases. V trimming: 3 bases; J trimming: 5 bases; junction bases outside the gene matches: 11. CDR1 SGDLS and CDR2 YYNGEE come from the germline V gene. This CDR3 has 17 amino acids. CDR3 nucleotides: TGTGCCAGCAGCGCCAGACGGACAGCGGGGGGGCACAATGAGCAGTTCTTC. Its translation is CASSARRTAGGHNEQFF.

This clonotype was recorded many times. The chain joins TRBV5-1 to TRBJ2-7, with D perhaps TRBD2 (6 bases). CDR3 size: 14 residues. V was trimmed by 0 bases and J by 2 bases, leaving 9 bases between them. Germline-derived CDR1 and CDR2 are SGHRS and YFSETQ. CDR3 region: CASSLVGGAYEQYF. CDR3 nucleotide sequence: TGCGCCAGCAGCTTGGTCGGGGGAGCCTACGAGCAGTACTTC.

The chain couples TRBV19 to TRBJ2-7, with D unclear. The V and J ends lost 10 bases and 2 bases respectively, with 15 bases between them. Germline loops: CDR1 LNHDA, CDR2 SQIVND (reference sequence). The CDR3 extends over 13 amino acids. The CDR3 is CATLEGSTYEQYF. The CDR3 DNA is TGTGCCACCCTAGAAGGCAGCACCTACGAGCAGTACTTC.

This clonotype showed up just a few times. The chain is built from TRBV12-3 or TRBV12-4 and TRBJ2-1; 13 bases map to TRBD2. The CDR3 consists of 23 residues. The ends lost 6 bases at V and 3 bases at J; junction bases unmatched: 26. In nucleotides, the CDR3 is TGTGCCAGCAGCCGCGGACTAGCGGGAGTCCGATCCAGTAGAGTCCCCATCTACAATGAGCAGTTCTTC. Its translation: CASSRGLAGVRSSRVPIYNEQFF.

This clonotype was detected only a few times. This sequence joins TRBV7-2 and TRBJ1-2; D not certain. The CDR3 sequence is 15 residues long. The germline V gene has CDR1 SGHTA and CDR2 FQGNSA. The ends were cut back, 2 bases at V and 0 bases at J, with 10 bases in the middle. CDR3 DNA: TGTGCCAGCAGCTTATTTGGCACAACTAACTATGGCTACACCTTC. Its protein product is CASSLFGTTNYGYTF.

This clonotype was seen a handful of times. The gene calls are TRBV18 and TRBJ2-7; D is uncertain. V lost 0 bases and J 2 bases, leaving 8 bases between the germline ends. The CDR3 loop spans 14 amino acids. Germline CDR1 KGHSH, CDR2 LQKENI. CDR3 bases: TGTGCCAGCTCACCACCACAGCCCCCCTACGAGCAGTACTTC. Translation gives CASSPPQPPYEQYF.

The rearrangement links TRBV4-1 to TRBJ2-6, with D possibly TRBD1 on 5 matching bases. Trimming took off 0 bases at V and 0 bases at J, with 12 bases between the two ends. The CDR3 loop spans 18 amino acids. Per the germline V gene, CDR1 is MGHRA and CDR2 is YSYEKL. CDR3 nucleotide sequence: TGCGCCAGCAGCCAAGATCGGACAATTAACTCTGGGGCCAACGTCCTGACTTTC. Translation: CASSQDRTINSGANVLTF.

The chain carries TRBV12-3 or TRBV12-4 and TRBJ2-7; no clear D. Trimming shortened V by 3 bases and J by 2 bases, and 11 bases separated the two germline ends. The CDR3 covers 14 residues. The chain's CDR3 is CASSFGRWAYEQYF. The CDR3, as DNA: TGTGCCAGCAGTTTTGGCAGGTGGGCCTACGAGCAGTACTTC.

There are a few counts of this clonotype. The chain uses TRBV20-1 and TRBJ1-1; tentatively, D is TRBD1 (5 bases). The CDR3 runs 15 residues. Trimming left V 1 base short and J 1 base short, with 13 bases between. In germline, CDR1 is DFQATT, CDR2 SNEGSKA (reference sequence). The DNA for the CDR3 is TGCAGTGCTAGAGGCCAGGGTGGGGAGAACACTGAAGCTTTCTTT. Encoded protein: CSARGQGGENTEAFF.

CDR3 residues: CASSQEERTAETQYF. The CDR3 bases are TGTGCCAGCAGCCAAGAAGAGAGGACCGCGGAGACCCAGTACTTC. V gene TRBV4-2 combines with J gene TRBJ2-5; D is uncertain. The CDR3 consists of 15 residues. Trimming removed 0 bases at V and 5 bases at J, with 13 bases between. Germline CDR1 reads LGHNA; CDR2 reads YNFKEQ.

DNA for the CDR3: TGTGCCAGCAGTGACGGGGGGGCAGGTGAGCAGTTCTTC. Protein sequence: CASSDGGAGEQFF. The chain couples TRBV6-4 to TRBJ2-1, with a weak D call TRBD2 (7 bases). In germline, CDR1 is MRHNA, CDR2 SNTAGT. This CDR3 contains 13 residues. Deletions cut 2 bases from V and 9 bases from J, with 11 bases between.

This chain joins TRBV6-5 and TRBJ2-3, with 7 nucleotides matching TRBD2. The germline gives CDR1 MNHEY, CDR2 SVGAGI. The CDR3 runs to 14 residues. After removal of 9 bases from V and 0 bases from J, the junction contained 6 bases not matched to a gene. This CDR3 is CASKPGGSTDTQYF. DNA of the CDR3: TGTGCCAGTAAACCGGGAGGTAGCACAGATACGCAGTATTTT.

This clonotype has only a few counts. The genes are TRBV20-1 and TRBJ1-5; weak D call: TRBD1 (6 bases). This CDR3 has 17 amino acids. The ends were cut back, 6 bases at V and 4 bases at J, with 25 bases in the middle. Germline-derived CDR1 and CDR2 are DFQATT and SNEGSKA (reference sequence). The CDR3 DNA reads TGCAGTGCCAGCCGACCTTATGTAGGGGGAAATAATCAGCCCCAGCATTTT. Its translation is CSASRPYVGGNNQPQHF.

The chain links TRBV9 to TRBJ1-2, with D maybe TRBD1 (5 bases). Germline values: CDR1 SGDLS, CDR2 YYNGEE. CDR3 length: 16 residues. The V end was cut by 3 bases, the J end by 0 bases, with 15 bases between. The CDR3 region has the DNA TGTGCCAGCAGCGGGCTCCGGGGCAAAGCTAACTATGGCTACACCTTC. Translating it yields CASSGLRGKANYGYTF. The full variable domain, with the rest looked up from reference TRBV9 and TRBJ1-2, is DSGVTQTPKHLITATGQRVTLRCSPRSGDLSVYWYQQSLDQGLQFLIQYYNGEERAKGNILERFSAQQFPDLHSELNLSSLELGDSALYFCASSGLRGKANYGYTFGSGTRLTVV.

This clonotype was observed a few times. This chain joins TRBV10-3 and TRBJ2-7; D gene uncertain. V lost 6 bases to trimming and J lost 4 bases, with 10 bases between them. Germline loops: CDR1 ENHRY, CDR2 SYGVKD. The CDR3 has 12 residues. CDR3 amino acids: CAISPGPYEQYF. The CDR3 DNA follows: TGTGCCATCAGCCCGGGTCCTTACGAGCAGTACTTC.

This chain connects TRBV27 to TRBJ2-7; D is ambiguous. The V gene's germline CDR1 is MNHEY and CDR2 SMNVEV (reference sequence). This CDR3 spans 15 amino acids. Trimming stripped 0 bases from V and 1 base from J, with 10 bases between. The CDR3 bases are TGTGCCAGCAGTTTATCCGGGTATGGGTCCTACGAGCAGTACTTC. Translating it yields CASSLSGYGSYEQYF.

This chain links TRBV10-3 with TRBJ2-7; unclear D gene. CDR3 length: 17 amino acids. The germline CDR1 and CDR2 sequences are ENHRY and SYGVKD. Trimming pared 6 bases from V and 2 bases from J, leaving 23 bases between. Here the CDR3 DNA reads TGTGCCATCAGCGAAAGGGAATCAGGTCGTACCACCTACGAGCAGTACTTC. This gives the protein CAISERESGRTTYEQYF.

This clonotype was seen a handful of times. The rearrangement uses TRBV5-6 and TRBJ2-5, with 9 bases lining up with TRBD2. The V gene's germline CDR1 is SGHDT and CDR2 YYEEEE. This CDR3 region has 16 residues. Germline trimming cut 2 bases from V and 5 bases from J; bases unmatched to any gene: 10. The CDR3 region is CASSLRSGGWWETQYF. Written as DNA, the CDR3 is TGTGCCAGCAGCTTACGCAGCGGGGGGTGGTGGGAGACCCAGTACTTC.

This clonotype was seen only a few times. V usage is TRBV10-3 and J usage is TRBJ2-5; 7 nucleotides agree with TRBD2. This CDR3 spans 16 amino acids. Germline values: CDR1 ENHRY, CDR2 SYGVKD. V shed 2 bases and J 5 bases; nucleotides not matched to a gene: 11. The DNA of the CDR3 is TGTGCCATCAGTGAGCCGAGGGGCGGGGGTGGTGAGACCCAGTACTTC. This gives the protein CAISEPRGGGGETQYF.

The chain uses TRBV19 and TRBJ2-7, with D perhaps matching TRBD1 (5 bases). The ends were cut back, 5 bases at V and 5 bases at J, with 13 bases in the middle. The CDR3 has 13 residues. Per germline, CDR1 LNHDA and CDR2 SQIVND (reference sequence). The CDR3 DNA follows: TGTGCCAGTAGTCCCAGGGCGAAGGACGAGCAGTACTTC. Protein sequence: CASSPRAKDEQYF.